This T cell receptor (beta chain) was recovered during a study of blood T cell repertoires in COVID-19 (dated by TCRdb to about 2020). In the study overall: Samples from collaborators originated in the United States, Italy and Spain and spanned both the acute and convalescent phases of COVID-19. The prospective study material was composed of cDNA or gDNA derived from T cells, B-cell-depleted T cells, or PBMCs. Deeply sampled blood TCRbeta repertoires from subjects exposed to, actively infected with, or recovered from COVID-19 were included in the dataset. A freely available public database, intended as a resource for researchers studying the immune response to SARS-CoV-2, is where the repertoires were released. The samples were drawn from two sources: the first 160 participants of the ongoing ImmuneRACE study, and 950 to 1,500 subjects contributed by 6 global collaborators. Nearly every sample came with metadata listing a de-identified subject ID, COVID-19 status, age in years and sex. Where available, HLA class I and class II types were taken from metadata supplied by the sample provider and were not determined by assay-based typing.

Participants in the prospective study were aged about 18 to 89 years, lived in approximately 26 United States geographic areas, and enrolled through a virtual design. In the prospective study, participants were assigned to cohorts based on the clinical history participants reported in a screening survey and a study questionnaire. Recovered participants in ImmuneRACE Cohort 3 were defined as having two consecutive negative NP/OP PCR tests, clearance from a healthcare professional, or resolution of symptoms. In the prospective study, mobile phlebotomists collected whole blood, serum and a nasopharyngeal or oropharyngeal swab from each participant. Prospective study participants could optionally give additional blood draws and questionnaires over an approximately 2-month period. Before DNA extraction, blood samples from the prospective study were shipped at room temperature or frozen. This clone was detected a few times. What antigen it recognizes has not been identified. The input lacks base qualities; no much larger clone sits a single base away.

General conclusions and limits of the study: The quantity of clinical and demographic metadata differed by source and by participant and was supplied without curation.

The immunoSEQ Assay, a bias-controlled multiplex PCR, was used to amplify TCRbeta CDR3 regions from genomic DNA. Concerning the study's data processing: The number of nucleated cells in each sample was estimated from the amplification of reference gene primers within the assay. To quantify the absolute abundance of each unique TCRbeta CDR3 rearrangement, sequence reads were collapsed and filtered. For each sample, productive Simpson clonality was calculated as the square root of Simpson's diversity index over productive rearrangements. In its TCRdb copy, this immuneACCESS table keeps in-frame sequences only and misses some clones. Where compared with another copy, unresolved V genes explain less than half of these, and the others have no known cause. The D gene and trimming were derived from the DNA, and the V and J assignments and clone size from that table. The sample table lists fewer than 250,000 clones, 84% of them with a count of one. Approximately 1.8% of the sample is taken by the ten largest.

From the cysteine through the phenylalanine, the CDR3 covers 14 amino acids. Just the 42-base CDR3 DNA is kept, in frame starting at base 1. Deletion took 4 bases off V and 0 bases off J, with a span of 10 bases between the germline ends. CDR1 and CDR2 (SGHRS, YFSETQ) derive from the germline V gene. The sequence joins TRBV5-1 to TRBJ1-1, with the D gene uncertain. The TCR comes from a man aged 60 to 69 who had recovered from COVID-19. The material sequenced was PBMCs or T cells enriched from blood (not recorded which). The DNA sequence is given as TGCGCCAGCAGCGGGCGGGGAATGAACACTGAAGCTTTCTTT. This yields the protein CASSGRGMNTEAFF.